The rows below give T cell receptor beta chains drawn from one sample of a study of early T cells in non-severe SARS-CoV-2 infection. In TCRdb, the 5' RACE reads were re-called with MiXCR into one record per CDR3 protein. The data hold some 54,000 distinct CDR3 sequences, with 10% observed a single time. The material sequenced was whole blood. The receptors derive from an adult who was a healthcare worker with PCR-confirmed SARS-CoV-2 infection or an uninfected control (not recorded which). The conserved cysteine and the conserved F or W are not part of the CDR3 here. The order of the fields is V gene, CDR3 protein.

V gene: TRBV12-3/TRBV12-4
CDR3 protein: ASSRRNQPQH

V gene: TRBV9
CDR3 protein: ASSRSTNTGELF

V gene: TRBV2
CDR3 protein: ASSERQGVYNEQF

V gene: TRBV29-1
CDR3 protein: SVEDRGYTDTQY

V gene: TRBV29-1
CDR3 protein: SVAGEETQY

V gene: TRBV20-1
CDR3 protein: SVAGGRNEQF

V gene: TRBV5-6
CDR3 protein: ASSSVQSGVTDTQY

V gene: TRBV20-1
CDR3 protein: SARAFNTIY

V gene: TRBV7-2
CDR3 protein: ASSLAGPFYEQY

V gene: TRBV29-1
CDR3 protein: SVRDRDDYGYT

V gene: TRBV9
CDR3 protein: ASSVGQRADTQY

V gene: TRBV7-3
CDR3 protein: ASSPPLTDTQY

V gene: TRBV6-2/TRBV6-3
CDR3 protein: ASIVGTSESEQF

V gene: TRBV7-2
CDR3 protein: ASSPNGISPLH

V gene: TRBV5-1
CDR3 protein: ASSSLESGANVLT

V gene: TRBV11-2
CDR3 protein: ASSLLRGGGLAKNIQY

V gene: TRBV6-2/TRBV6-3
CDR3 protein: ASSNYEQY

V gene: TRBV5-4
CDR3 protein: ASSLAGTETNYGYT

V gene: TRBV6-5
CDR3 protein: ASSYSNAGGPPDTQY

V gene: TRBV29-1
CDR3 protein: SVEGQTNTEAF

V gene: TRBV21-1
CDR3 protein: ASNRTSGRYLYEQF

V gene: TRBV27
CDR3 protein: ASSLDRTMNTEAF

V gene: TRBV7-6
CDR3 protein: ASSGGRWGDSSYNEQF

V gene: TRBV29-1
CDR3 protein: SVLAGGAYNEQF

V gene: TRBV27
CDR3 protein: ASSLLSGRAHEQF